What follows are 4 T cell receptor beta chains derived from one specimen sequenced in a study of blood T cell repertoires in COVID-19. The method was immunoSEQ multiplex PCR; TCRdb's version includes in-frame clones alone and lacks a portion of them. The table records a few hundred thousand clones, roughly nine tenths of them present only once. Sequenced sample: peripheral blood. Every receptor here comes from a woman between 50 and 59 years old with acute or convalescent COVID-19.

This chain joins TRBV19 and TRBJ2-5; 8 nucleotides line up with TRBD2. The V and J ends lost 1 base and 2 bases, in that order; junction bases with no gene match: 6. Germline CDR1 LNHDA, CDR2 SQIVND (reference sequence). The CDR3 loop spans 16 amino acids. The CDR3 sequence: CASSIAESSGQETQYF. CDR3 nucleotide sequence: TGTGCCAGTAGTATAGCAGAGTCTAGCGGGCAAGAGACCCAGTACTTC.

This chain connects TRBV3-1 (or the pseudogene TRBV3-2) to TRBJ2-7; weak D call: TRBD2 (5 bases). The CDR3 has 12 residues. Germline assignment: CDR1 LGHDT and CDR2 YNNKEL (reference sequence). The V end was cut by 8 bases, the J end by 1 base, with 9 bases between. CDR3 sequence reads: CASGRVSYEQYF. The CDR3 DNA reads as TGTGCCAGCGGGCGGGTTTCCTACGAGCAGTACTTC.

The J gene is TRBJ1-1, the V gene TRBV2; D is uncertain. Germline lookup yields CDR1 SNHLY and CDR2 FYNNEI. V gave up 4 bases and J gave up 1 base, with 7 bases separating them. The CDR3 covers 13 residues. Here the CDR3 reads CASSVYSNTEAFF. CDR3 in DNA: TGTGCCAGCAGTGTGTACTCGAACACTGAAGCTTTCTTT.

The V and J genes are TRBV28 and TRBJ2-3, with 11 positions matching TRBD2. This CDR3 spans 17 amino acids. The J segment lost 4 bases and the V segment lost 6 bases, leaving 12 bases of the junction unmatched. CDR1 and CDR2 (germline): MDHEN, SYDVKM. CDR3 sequence: CASRPAAASGGSDTQYF. In DNA form, the CDR3 reads TGTGCCAGCAGACCCGCCGCGGCTAGCGGGGGGTCAGATACGCAGTATTTT.